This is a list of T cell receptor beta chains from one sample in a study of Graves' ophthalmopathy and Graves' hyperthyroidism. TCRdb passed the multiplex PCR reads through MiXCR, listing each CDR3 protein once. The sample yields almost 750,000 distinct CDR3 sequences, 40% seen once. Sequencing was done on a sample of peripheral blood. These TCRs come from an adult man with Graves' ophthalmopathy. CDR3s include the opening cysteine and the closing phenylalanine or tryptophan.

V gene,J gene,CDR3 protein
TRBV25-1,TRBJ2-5,CASVPKGGRQETQYF
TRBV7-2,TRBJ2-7,CASSLATRGRFPYEQYF
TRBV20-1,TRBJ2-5,CSARSSGGRETQYF
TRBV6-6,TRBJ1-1,CASSPRTGRTNTEAFF
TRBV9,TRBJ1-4,CASSYPGTGASSARSLFF
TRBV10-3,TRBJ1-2,CAISESTGGYGYTF
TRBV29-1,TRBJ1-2,CSVVGDRGGYGYTF
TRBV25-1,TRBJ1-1,CASSLWTGTDVLGTEAFF
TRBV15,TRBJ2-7,CATSSIRGGREQYF
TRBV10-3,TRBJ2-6,CAIADRVHGANVLTF
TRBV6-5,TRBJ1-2,CASSYGQIYGYTF
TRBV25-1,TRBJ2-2,CASCPDAGTGELFF
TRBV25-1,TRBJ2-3,CASSEYRLAGGGTDTQYF
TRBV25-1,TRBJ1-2,CASGGVNYGYTF
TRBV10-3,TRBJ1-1,CAIRPDGNTEAFF
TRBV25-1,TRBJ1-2,CASSVGQVDNYGYTF
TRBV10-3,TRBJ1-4,CASSEGLLGNEKLFF
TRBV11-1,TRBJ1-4,CASSVATGGGNNEKLFF
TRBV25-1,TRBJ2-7,CASSERSYEQYF
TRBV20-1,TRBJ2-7,CSADRLAGKYEQYF
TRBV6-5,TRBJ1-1,CASSDTGTNEAFF
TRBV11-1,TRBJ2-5,CASSSLADYQETQYF
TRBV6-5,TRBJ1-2,CASRLGQGSYGYTF
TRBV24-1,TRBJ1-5,CATGRLAGGRGQETQHF
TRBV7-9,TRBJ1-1,CASSTELGGDTEAFF
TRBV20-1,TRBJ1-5,CSAELPGQVTHQPQHF
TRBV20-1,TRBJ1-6,CSASAPQGHNSPLHF
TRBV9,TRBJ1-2,CASSVGEGGNYGYTF
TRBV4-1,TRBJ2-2,CASSQAGGRIGELFF
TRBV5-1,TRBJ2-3,CASSLAGILTDTQYF
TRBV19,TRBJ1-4,CASSPTGLQESTNEKLFF
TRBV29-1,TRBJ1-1,CSVTDMYTEAFF
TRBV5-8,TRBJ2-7,CASTSGTGTYEQYF
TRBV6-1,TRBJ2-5,CASSRRRVDLPETQYF
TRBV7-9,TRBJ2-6,CASSLGALSGANVLTF
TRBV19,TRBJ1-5,CATKLPGSGNQPQHF
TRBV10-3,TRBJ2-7,CAISDRWGPNAMGEQYF
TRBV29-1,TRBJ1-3,CSVGQHSGNTIYF
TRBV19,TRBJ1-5,CASSSIGGDNQPQHF
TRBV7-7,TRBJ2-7,CASSIPGLQIYEQYF
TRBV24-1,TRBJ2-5,CATSDTRQAGETQYF
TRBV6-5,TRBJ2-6,CASRRKPTGTGANVLTF
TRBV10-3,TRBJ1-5,CAISEMGAQPQHF
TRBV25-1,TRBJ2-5,CASSLSVTGVIETQYF
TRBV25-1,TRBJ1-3,CASSYQGAGNTIYF
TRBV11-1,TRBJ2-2,CASSLARLAGRRRAGELFF
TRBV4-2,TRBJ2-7,CASSQGDASSYEQYF
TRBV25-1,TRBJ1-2,CASSDPVPNYGYTF
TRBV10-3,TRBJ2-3,CAISEGLQSTQYF
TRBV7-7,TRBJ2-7,CASSQTGYNEQYF